A single sample gave rise to the 8 T cell receptor beta chains below, sequenced in a study of Ad26.COV2.S vaccination and SARS-CoV-2 variants. The protocol was immunoSEQ multiplex PCR, while the TCRdb copy is restricted to in-frame clones and leaves out a portion. The table has hundreds of thousands of clones, roughly 90% seen once. Treatment reported: about 20 received Ad26.COV2.S at low or high dose, single or two shots; about 5 received placebo; per-sample allocation not given. All samples were drawn on day 63, counting from the first vaccine or placebo injection. This specimen consisted of peripheral blood, obtained in a trial of Ad26.COV2.S vaccine versus placebo. The receptor set was obtained from a person aged 18 to 65 who received the Ad26.COV2.S COVID-19 vaccine or a placebo.

The chain combines TRBV19 with TRBJ1-5; D not resolved. The V end was cut by 4 bases, the J end by 4 bases, with 14 bases between. CDR1 and CDR2 from the germline V gene are LNHDA and SQIVND (reference sequence). The CDR3 runs to 15 residues. The chain's CDR3 is CASSKSRVPNQPQHF. The CDR3 DNA sequence: TGTGCCAGTAGTAAGTCTCGGGTCCCTAATCAGCCCCAGCATTTT. Using reference TRBV19 and TRBJ1-5 for the parts outside the CDR3, the full variable domain is DGGITQSPKYLFRKEGQNVTLSCEQNLNHDAMYWYRQDPGQGLRLIYYSQIVNDFQKGDIAEGYSVSREKKESFPLTVTSAQKNPTAFYLCASSKSRVPNQPQHFGDGTRLSIL.

This sequence joins TRBV5-8 and TRBJ1-1; D is unclear. Germline V gene data show CDR1 as SGHTS and CDR2 as YDEGEE. The CDR3 extends over 15 amino acids. Trimming took off 2 bases at V and 5 bases at J, with 16 bases between the two ends. The CDR3 loop reads CASSLIPEVGTEAFF. In DNA form, the CDR3 reads TGTGCCAGCAGCTTAATTCCCGAGGTAGGGACTGAAGCTTTCTTT. Variable domain in full (rest from reference TRBV5-8 and TRBJ1-1): EAGVTQSPTHLIKTRGQQATLRCSPISGHTSVYWYQQALGLGLQFLLWYDEGEERNRGNFPPRFSGRQFPNYSSELNVNALELEDSALYLCASSLIPEVGTEAFFGQGTRLTVV.

This chain uses TRBV3-1 (or the pseudogene TRBV3-2) with TRBJ2-7, with TRBD1 matching over 9 bases. Germline assignment: CDR1 LGHDT and CDR2 YNNKEL (reference sequence). V gave up 2 bases and J gave up 3 bases; unmatched junction bases: 5. The CDR3 contains 15 residues. The CDR3 nucleotides are TGTGCCAGCAGCCAACTCGGGACAGGGTTCTACGAGCAGTACTTC. Residues: CASSQLGTGFYEQYF.

This clone has just a few counts. The J gene is TRBJ2-5, the V gene TRBV27, with 8 bases fitting TRBD2. Per germline, CDR1 MNHEY and CDR2 SMNVEV (reference sequence). The V and J ends lost 5 bases and 3 bases, in that order; junction bases with no gene match: 8. The CDR3 covers 15 residues. CDR3 loop: CASSVSGSWEETQYF. In nucleotides, the CDR3 is TGTGCCAGCAGTGTAAGCGGGAGTTGGGAAGAGACCCAGTACTTC.

This sequence joins TRBV3-1 (or the pseudogene TRBV3-2) and TRBJ2-2; 9 positions agree with TRBD1. CDR1 and CDR2 from the germline V gene are LGHDT and YNNKEL (reference sequence). J lost 2 bases, V lost 5 bases, and 3 bases had no gene match. This CDR3 spans 15 amino acids. The CDR3 nucleotides are TGTGCCAGCAGCTTACAGGGGGCTAACACCGGGGAGCTGTTTTTT. The encoded protein is CASSLQGANTGELFF.

Only a few counts were recorded for this clone. The chain recombines TRBV12-3 or TRBV12-4 with TRBJ1-6; no reliable D call. This CDR3 has 12 residues. V lost 6 bases, J lost 9 bases, and 9 bases lay in between. For the CDR3, the DNA is TGTGCCAGCAGCGTAATCTTTTCACCCCTCCACTTT. Translating it yields CASSVIFSPLHF.

The chain employs TRBV9 and TRBJ2-2; 8 nucleotides match TRBD1. Per the germline V gene, CDR1 is SGDLS and CDR2 is YYNGEE. The length of the CDR3 is 15 residues. Germline trimming cut 0 bases from V and 7 bases from J; bases unmatched to any gene: 5. CDR3 in amino acids: CASSVVDRGIGELFF. The CDR3 coding sequence is TGTGCCAGCAGCGTAGTCGACAGGGGCATCGGGGAGCTGTTTTTT.

The chain employs TRBV19 and TRBJ2-7, with 11 bases lining up with TRBD1. V was clipped by 6 bases and J by 6 bases; unmatched bases: 13. The CDR3 totals 16 residues. The germline V gene encodes CDR1 LNHDA and CDR2 SQIVND (reference sequence). Written as DNA, the CDR3 is TGTGCCAGTAGGCCCCGAGCCGGGACAGGGGGGCGCGAGCAGTACTTC. Translation gives CASRPRAGTGGREQYF.